What follows are 24 T cell receptor beta chains derived from one specimen sequenced in a study of monozygotic twins with inflammatory bowel disease. Following a re-call of the 5' RACE reads, TCRdb has one entry per CDR3 protein and lacks DNA. Across more than 300,000 distinct CDR3 sequences, the top ten clones capture about 2.5% of the sample. The sequenced material came from blood. These receptor sequences come from a human donor with ulcerative colitis or Crohn's disease, or a healthy co-twin of an affected twin (not recorded which).

This chain links TRBV7-2 with TRBJ2-1; the D call from TCRdb, TRBD1, cannot be confirmed without DNA. This CDR3 spans 21 amino acids. Looked up from germline, CDR1 is SGHTA and CDR2 is FQGNSA. The CDR3: CASSFLLTPGGSPSSYNEQFF. Using reference TRBV7-2 and TRBJ2-1 for the parts outside the CDR3, the full variable domain is GAGVSQSPSNKVTEKGKDVELRCDPISGHTALYWYRQSLGQGLEFLIYFQGNSAPDKSGLPSDRFSAERTGGSVSTLTIQRTQQEDSAVYLCASSFLLTPGGSPSSYNEQFFGPGTRLTVL.

The CDR3 spells CASSVRTEDEAFF. V gene TRBV9 combines with J gene TRBJ1-1; TCRdb's D call, TRBD1, is unchecked because there is no DNA. In germline, CDR1 is SGDLS, CDR2 YYNGEE. This CDR3 comprises 13 residues.

The chain couples TRBV7-9 to TRBJ1-2; TCRdb returns TRBD1, unconfirmable since there is no DNA. Germline CDR1 is SEHNR and CDR2 is FQNEAQ (reference sequence). The CDR3 is 14 amino acids. CDR3 sequence reads: CASSLERGLGGYTF.

The rearrangement joins TRBV18 to TRBJ2-7; checking the TCRdb D call of TRBD1 is not possible without DNA. This CDR3 comprises 14 residues. The germline gives CDR1 KGHSH, CDR2 LQKENI. CDR3 residues: CASSPGRGPYEQYF.

V is TRBV4-3 and J is TRBJ2-1; no DNA is available, so the TRBD1 call from TCRdb remains unchecked. Germline CDR1 is LGHNA and CDR2 is YSLEER. The CDR3 totals 16 residues. CDR3 loop: CASSHRDRGSYNEQFF.

V usage is TRBV20-1 and J usage is TRBJ1-1; TCRdb reports TRBD1, a call that lacks DNA to check it against. CDR1 and CDR2 (germline): DFQATT, SNEGSKA (reference sequence). The CDR3 covers 14 residues. The CDR3 sequence is CSARHLTGDTEAFF.

The V gene is TRBV28, the J gene TRBJ2-7. Germline CDR1 and CDR2: MDHEN and SYDVKM. CDR3 size: 11 residues. The CDR3 sequence is CASSPFLGQYF.

The chain recombines TRBV4-1 with TRBJ2-1; TCRdb gives TRBD2 as the D gene, but with no DNA this cannot be confirmed. Germline-derived CDR1 and CDR2 are MGHRA and YSYEKL. This CDR3 has 16 amino acids. CDR3 sequence: CASSQAPGGLDNEQFF.

The rearrangement links TRBV5-1 to TRBJ2-7; TCRdb selects TRBD2, and the lack of DNA leaves this call unchecked. Germline values: CDR1 SGHRS, CDR2 YFSETQ. The CDR3 contains 15 residues. The CDR3 sequence is CASSSQGASHYEQYF.

The J gene is TRBJ2-7, the V gene TRBV7-9; with no DNA, the TCRdb D assignment of TRBD1 cannot be verified. The germline V gene has CDR1 SEHNR and CDR2 FQNEAQ (reference sequence). The CDR3 totals 14 residues. The CDR3 here is CASSAAPSTYEQYF. Full variable domain (remainder filled in from reference TRBV7-9 and TRBJ2-7): DTGVSQNPRHKITKRGQNVTFRCDPISEHNRLYWYRQTLGQGPEFLTYFQNEAQLEKSRLLSDRFSAERPKGSFSTLEIQRTEQGDSAMYLCASSAAPSTYEQYFGPGTRLTVT.

The V gene is TRBV19, the J gene TRBJ2-5; the D gene TCRdb calls, TRBD2, cannot be checked with no DNA. Germline lookup yields CDR1 LNHDA and CDR2 SQIVND (reference sequence). The CDR3 loop spans 16 amino acids. CDR3 in amino acids: CASSIGPSGGQETQYF. The complete variable domain, with remaining parts taken from reference TRBV19 and TRBJ2-5, reads DGGITQSPKYLFRKEGQNVTLSCEQNLNHDAMYWYRQDPGQGLRLIYYSQIVNDFQKGDIAEGYSVSREKKESFPLTVTSAQKNPTAFYLCASSIGPSGGQETQYFGPGTRLLVL.

The V gene is TRBV5-1, the J gene TRBJ1-4; without DNA, the TCRdb call of TRBD1 cannot be checked. The CDR3 extends over 14 amino acids. Germline V gene lookup returns CDR1 SGHRS and CDR2 YFSETQ. CDR3: CASSPGQSNEKLFF.

The chain employs TRBV6-4 and TRBJ2-2. Germline V gives CDR1 MRHNA, CDR2 SNTAGT. This CDR3 is 16 amino acids long. The CDR3 loop is CASSALPAGTTGELFF.

The V gene is TRBV4-3, the J gene TRBJ2-7; the TCRdb call, TRBD1, lacks DNA for checking. CDR1 and CDR2 from the germline V gene are LGHNA and YSLEER. The CDR3 consists of 16 residues. CDR3 region: CASSQEYGGRSYEQYF.

This chain connects TRBV7-2 to TRBJ1-5; TCRdb's assignment of TRBD1 cannot be checked, as there is no DNA. This CDR3 contains 16 residues. The V gene's germline CDR1 is SGHTA and CDR2 FQGNSA. CDR3 protein: CASSLAPGDSNQPQHF.

V usage is TRBV5-4 and J usage is TRBJ2-5. This CDR3 has 12 residues. The germline V gene has CDR1 SGHNT and CDR2 YYREEE (reference sequence). CDR3 amino acids: CASKNIQETQYF.

V gene TRBV7-7 combines with J gene TRBJ2-3; no DNA is available, so the TRBD1 call from TCRdb remains unchecked. CDR1 and CDR2 (germline): SSHAT, FNYEAQ (reference sequence). The CDR3 is 14 amino acids. CDR3 sequence: CASSLTEGADTQYF.

This sequence joins TRBV5-6 and TRBJ1-1; TCRdb's D gene call, TRBD1, goes unchecked for lack of DNA. Per germline, CDR1 SGHDT and CDR2 YYEEEE. The CDR3 has 15 residues. The CDR3 here is CASSSKPTANTEAFF.

The chain has TRBV7-3 and TRBJ2-3; TCRdb's D call of TRBD2 is untestable without DNA. The germline V gene encodes CDR1 SGHTA and CDR2 FQGTGA. The CDR3 runs 17 residues. CDR3 sequence reads: CASSAPQLAGGSDTQYF.

The chain combines TRBV12-3 or TRBV12-4 with TRBJ1-2; the TCRdb D gene call, TRBD1, has no DNA to confirm it. The CDR3 covers 12 residues. The CDR3: CASTTQVPGYTF.

The chain is built from TRBV4-3 and TRBJ2-7; as DNA is missing, the TRBD1 call by TCRdb cannot be tested. The CDR3 sequence is 14 residues long. In germline, CDR1 is LGHNA, CDR2 YSLEER. The CDR3 region is CASSHMGQYYEQYF.

This chain joins TRBV7-2 and TRBJ1-1; TCRdb designates TRBD1, a call that cannot be tested without DNA. Germline assignment: CDR1 SGHTA and CDR2 FQGNSA. This CDR3 spans 15 amino acids. The CDR3 sequence: CASSLGWAGYTEAFF.

This chain connects TRBV5-1 to TRBJ2-3; the TRBD1 assignment by TCRdb is unverifiable without DNA. Germline values: CDR1 SGHRS, CDR2 YFSETQ. The CDR3 spans 13 residues. The CDR3 protein is CASRRGATDTQYF. The full variable domain, rest sourced from reference TRBV5-1 and TRBJ2-3, is KAGVTQTPRYLIKTRGQQVTLSCSPISGHRSVSWYQQTPGQGLQFLFEYFSETQRNKGNFPGRFSGRQFSNSRSEMNVSTLELGDSALYLCASRRGATDTQYFGPGTRLTVL.

The V call is TRBV5-6, the J call TRBJ2-1. The CDR3 sequence is 14 residues long. Germline V CDR1 and CDR2: SGHDT, YYEEEE. The CDR3 region is CASSLGRTDNEQFF. The full variable domain, completed using reference TRBV5-6 and TRBJ2-1, is DAGVTQSPTHLIKTRGQQVTLRCSPKSGHDTVSWYQQALGQGPQFIFQYYEEEERQRGNFPDRFSGHQFPNYSSELNVNALLLGDSALYLCASSLGRTDNEQFFGPGTRLTVL.